The 27 T cell receptor beta chains below all came from one sample that was sequenced in a study of blood T cell repertoires in COVID-19. Profiling relied on immunoSEQ multiplex PCR, and the TCRdb table lists in-frame clones only, not all of them. The data contain approximately 260,000 clones, roughly 89% of them singletons. Sequenced material: peripheral blood. The source of these receptors is a woman aged 40 to 49 who had recovered from COVID-19.

V is TRBV6-4 and J is TRBJ1-1, with 7 nucleotides matching TRBD1. J gave up 1 base and V 9 bases, and 14 bases lay outside the gene matches. The CDR3 contains 16 residues. The germline V gene encodes CDR1 MRHNA and CDR2 SNTAGT. Here the CDR3 reads CASRRTDRDGNTEAFF. DNA for the CDR3: TGTGCCAGTAGACGAACCGACAGGGATGGGAACACTGAAGCTTTCTTT.

This clone is a singleton in its sample. This sequence joins TRBV5-5 and TRBJ1-2; possible D gene TRBD1, 5 bases. The CDR3 is made up of 14 amino acids. V lost 4 bases, J lost 9 bases, and 19 bases lay in between. Germline V gene lookup returns CDR1 SGHKS and CDR2 YYEKEE (reference sequence). The CDR3 sequence: CASSPMGGGSRYTF. DNA for the CDR3: TGTGCCAGCAGCCCTATGGGGGGAGGTAGTCGCTACACCTTC.

This rearrangement joins TRBV7-2 to TRBJ2-1, with TRBD1 matching 8 bases. The CDR3 has 12 residues. Unmatched junction bases numbered 5, after V lost 5 bases and J lost 11 bases. Per germline, CDR1 SGHTA and CDR2 FQGNSA. The CDR3 sequence is CASSNGQGQQFF. CDR3 DNA: TGTGCCAGCAGCAACGGACAGGGACAGCAGTTCTTC.

The V call is TRBV28, the J call TRBJ1-6, with TRBD1 matching 8 bases. Unmatched junction bases numbered 5, after V lost 1 base and J lost 9 bases. In germline, CDR1 is MDHEN, CDR2 SYDVKM. The CDR3 spans 15 residues. The CDR3 is CASSLSPGGISPLHF. CDR3 coding DNA: TGTGCCAGCAGTTTATCTCCAGGGGGCATTTCACCCCTCCACTTT. Variable domain in full (rest from reference TRBV28 and TRBJ1-6): DVKVTQSSRYLVKRTGEKVFLECVQDMDHENMFWYRQDPGLGLRLIYFSYDVKMKEKGDIPEGYSVSREKKERFSLILESASTNQTSMYLCASSLSPGGISPLHFGNGTRLTVT.

This chain links TRBV29-1 with TRBJ2-1; 10 bases align to TRBD2. With 4 bases clipped from V and 3 bases from J, the junction kept 3 bases outside the gene matches. CDR3 size: 14 residues. The germline V gene encodes CDR1 SQVTM and CDR2 ANQGSEA. The CDR3 region has the DNA TGCAGCGTTGGTCTAGCGGGAGACTACAATGAGCAGTTCTTC. This codes for CSVGLAGDYNEQFF.

The chain couples TRBV7-2 to TRBJ1-3, with no clear D. The CDR3 has 16 amino acids. Trimming cost V 2 bases and J 0 bases, with 11 bases left between them. Germline CDR1 reads SGHTA; CDR2 reads FQGNSA. Written as DNA, the CDR3 is TGTGCCAGCAGCTTAAGGATGCCTAGCTCTGGAAACACCATATATTTT. The encoded protein is CASSLRMPSSGNTIYF.

The chain couples TRBV30 to TRBJ1-5; TRBD1 aligns across 7 bases. Germline V CDR1 and CDR2: GTSNPN, SVGIG (reference sequence). The CDR3 has 14 amino acids. With V trimmed by 0 bases and J by 5 bases, 4 bases remained unmatched. CDR3 nucleotide sequence: TGTGCCTGGAGTGTACGACAGGGAGATCAGCCCCAGCATTTT. It translates to CAWSVRQGDQPQHF. Supplemented by reference TRBV30 and TRBJ1-5, the full variable domain reads SQTIHQWPATLVQPVGSPLSLECTVEGTSNPNLYWYRQAAGRGLQLLFYSVGIGQISSEVPQNLSASRPQDRQFILSSKKLLLSDSGFYLCAWSVRQGDQPQHFGDGTRLSIL.

V usage is TRBV24-1 and J usage is TRBJ2-3; 12 positions match TRBD2. The CDR3 loop spans 17 amino acids. V dropped 5 bases and J dropped 3; count of bases not matched to a gene: 8. CDR1 KGHDR and CDR2 SFDVKD come from the germline V gene. CDR3 in amino acids: CATSVTGLAGGTDTQYF. In DNA, the CDR3 is TGTGCCACCAGTGTCACGGGGCTAGCGGGAGGGACAGATACGCAGTATTTT.

This sequence joins TRBV7-9 and TRBJ2-7; D may be TRBD2 (6 bases). Germline CDR1 reads SEHNR; CDR2 reads FQNEAQ (reference sequence). The CDR3 runs to 17 residues. The ends were cut back, 3 bases at V and 4 bases at J, with 22 bases in the middle. CDR3 sequence reads: CASSLEGPGTQFYEQYF. The CDR3 DNA sequence: TGTGCCAGCAGCTTGGAGGGCCCTGGGACTCAATTTTACGAGCAGTACTTC.

J is TRBJ2-1 and V is TRBV27; D remains unclear. In germline, CDR1 is MNHEY, CDR2 SMNVEV (reference sequence). Trimming left V 6 bases short and J 7 bases short, with 10 bases between. This CDR3 spans 12 amino acids. The CDR3 DNA follows: TGTGCCAGCAGCCATCGGTGGAATGAGCAGTTCTTC. Translation gives CASSHRWNEQFF.

This chain uses TRBV7-2 with TRBJ2-2; D is unresolved. Germline V gene lookup returns CDR1 SGHTA and CDR2 FQGNSA. V was cut by 0 bases and J by 7 bases, with 9 bases left in between. The CDR3 runs to 14 residues. The CDR3 DNA sequence: TGTGCCAGCAGCTTAGCGATGGAGAACGGGGAGCTGTTTTTT. Its translation: CASSLAMENGELFF.

The CDR3 DNA follows: TGTGCCAGTAGTAGGGGAGATGGCTACACCTTC. Protein: CASSRGDGYTF. V gene TRBV19 combines with J gene TRBJ1-2; D call uncertain. The CDR3 runs to 11 residues. Trimming stripped 4 bases from V and 6 bases from J, with 6 bases between. Germline CDR1 and CDR2: LNHDA and SQIVND (reference sequence).

V is TRBV23-1 and J is TRBJ2-3, with a possible D match to TRBD1 (6 bases). TRBV23-1 has ORF status, its function being uncertain. The CDR3 contains 12 residues. V lost 9 bases, J lost 6 bases, and 13 bases lay in between. The CDR3 DNA follows: TGCGCCAGGAACAGGGAGACGGATACGCAGTATTTT. Translated, it gives CARNRETDTQYF.

This clone was counted between two and nine times. This sequence joins TRBV16 and TRBJ2-1; 7 bases line up with TRBD2. Germline V gives CDR1 KGHSY, CDR2 FQNENV. After removal of 5 bases from V and 5 bases from J, the junction contained 9 bases not matched to a gene. This CDR3 has 15 residues. CDR3 region: CASSKTGTINNEQFF. CDR3 bases: TGTGCCAGCAGCAAAACCGGGACTATAAACAATGAGCAGTTCTTC.

This chain uses TRBV6-2 or TRBV6-3 with TRBJ2-2; possible D gene TRBD2, 6 bases. Germline assignment: CDR1 MNHEY and CDR2 SVGEGT. Trimming shortened V by 3 bases and J by 0 bases, and 11 bases separated the two germline ends. The CDR3 sequence is 16 residues long. CDR3 nucleotide sequence: TGTGCCAGCAGTTATCAGCGGGTCGCGAACACCGGGGAGCTGTTTTTT. This codes for CASSYQRVANTGELFF.

The chain uses TRBV11-3 and TRBJ1-3, with 7 bases aligning to TRBD1. The CDR3 loop spans 16 amino acids. CDR1 SGHNT and CDR2 YENEEA come from the germline V gene. V dropped 5 bases and J dropped 5; count of bases not matched to a gene: 12. CDR3 in DNA: TGTGCCAGCAGCCGCCGATCAGGGGGAATGAGAAACACCATATATTTT. Encoded protein: CASSRRSGGMRNTIYF.

The count of this clone is one. The rearrangement links TRBV6-1 to TRBJ2-7, with TRBD1 as a possible D gene (6 bases). CDR3 length equals 15 residues. Germline CDR1 and CDR2: MNHNS and SASEGT. V shed 1 base and J shed 2 bases, with 12 bases lying between them. This CDR3 reads CASSEGGPSPYEQYF. As DNA, the CDR3 is TGTGCCAGCAGTGAAGGGGGGCCCTCCCCCTACGAGCAGTACTTC.

V usage is TRBV5-5 and J usage is TRBJ1-1, with D uncertain. The V gene lost 6 bases and the J gene lost 0 bases, with 18 bases spanning the gap. Germline V gene lookup returns CDR1 SGHKS and CDR2 YYEKEE (reference sequence). CDR3 length: 16 residues. CDR3 sequence (DNA): TGTGCCAGCACCCTGACCCTCTCGAGGCTGAACACTGAAGCTTTCTTT. Its translation is CASTLTLSRLNTEAFF.

This sequence joins TRBV18 and TRBJ1-1; D remains unclear. Germline loops: CDR1 KGHSH, CDR2 LQKENI. V was pared by 5 bases and J by 6 bases, with 10 bases between. The length of the CDR3 is 12 residues. The CDR3 loop reads CASSTFDSEAFF. Written as DNA, the CDR3 is TGTGCCAGCTCAACATTCGACTCTGAAGCTTTCTTT.

The J gene is TRBJ2-6, the V gene TRBV18, with D perhaps TRBD2 (5 bases). This CDR3 region has 17 residues. V was cut by 2 bases and J by 0 bases, with 11 bases left in between. Germline values: CDR1 KGHSH, CDR2 LQKENI. CDR3 bases: TGTGCCAGCTCACCAATAGGACTGACCTCTGGGGCCAACGTCCTGACTTTC. The encoded protein is CASSPIGLTSGANVLTF.

J is TRBJ2-7 and V is TRBV21-1; no DNA check was done on the table's D call, TRBD1. TRBV21-1 corresponds to a pseudogene. CDR3 size: 16 residues. CDR3: CASSKSSRTGNYEQYV. As DNA, the CDR3 is TGTGCCAGCAGCAAATCTTCTCGGACAGGGAACTACGAGCAGTACGTC.

The chain links TRBV6-5 to TRBJ1-4; the match to TRBD1 covers 11 bases. Trimming removed 10 bases from V and 4 bases from J; junction bases left unmatched: 8. Germline-derived CDR1 and CDR2 are MNHEY and SVGAGI. This CDR3 region has 15 residues. CDR3: CAIGQGAANNEKLFF. CDR3 coding DNA: TGTGCCATCGGACAGGGGGCGGCAAATAATGAAAAACTGTTTTTT.

In its sample, this clone was seen once. This chain uses TRBV5-7 with TRBJ2-5; perhaps TRBD1 as D (5 bases). TRBV5-7 is given ORF status, its function remaining uncertain. The V end was cut by 7 bases, the J end by 2 bases, with 12 bases between. The CDR3 loop spans 13 amino acids. CDR3 DNA sequence: TGTGCCAGCTTCAGACAGTCGCAAGAGACCCAGTACTTC. Protein: CASFRQSQETQYF.

V usage is TRBV6-5 and J usage is TRBJ1-2; 8 bases map to TRBD1. Per the germline V gene, CDR1 is MNHEY and CDR2 is SVGAGI. The V and J ends lost 0 bases and 8 bases, in that order; junction bases with no gene match: 11. The CDR3 covers 16 residues. The CDR3 DNA sequence: TGTGCCAGCAGTTACTCGAATTCCGTCCCAGGGGGCGGCTACACCTTC. Translated: CASSYSNSVPGGGYTF.

The V and J genes are TRBV5-6 and TRBJ2-6, with TRBD1 as a possible D gene (6 bases). The CDR3 is 17 residues long. The V gene's germline CDR1 is SGHDT and CDR2 YYEEEE. The V end was cut by 0 bases, the J end by 4 bases, with 14 bases between. This CDR3 is CASSLDRVTPGANVLTF. CDR3 coding DNA: TGTGCCAGCAGCTTGGACAGGGTGACACCCGGGGCCAACGTCCTGACTTTC.

The V call is TRBV6-5, the J call TRBJ2-3, with unresolved D. This CDR3 is built from 11 residues. CDR1 is MNHEY, CDR2 SVGAGI, per germline. Between the trimmed V and J ends, which lost 8 bases and 5 bases, there was a span of 8 bases. CDR3 sequence reads: CASGIVDTQYF. The CDR3 region has the DNA TGTGCCAGCGGCATCGTAGATACGCAGTATTTT.

Here the CDR3 DNA reads TGTGCCAGCAGCCCGACTAGCGGGAACAATGAGCAGTTCTTC. Its translation is CASSPTSGNNEQFF. The chain combines TRBV7-3 with TRBJ2-1, with TRBD2 matching over 11 bases. V shed 5 bases and J 5 bases; nucleotides not matched to a gene: 2. CDR3 length: 14 amino acids. The germline V gene encodes CDR1 SGHTA and CDR2 FQGTGA.